The present T cell receptor (beta chain) was sequenced within a study of cytomegalovirus exposure and HLA in healthy donors. Primers: 60 Vbeta forward and 13 Jbeta reverse. The table came from immunoSEQ multiplex PCR; TCRdb's copy has only in-frame clones and leaves some out. The data show 150,000 to 200,000 clones, around 76% seen once. Of note for this clone: Its target is unknown.

Germline lookup yields CDR1 SGHRS and CDR2 YFSETQ. The CDR3 consists of 15 residues. The J segment lost 3 bases and the V segment lost 4 bases, leaving 3 bases of the junction unmatched. Study-level findings and limits: DRB1 had the most TCR associations and HLA-C the fewest, a later analysis found, with rates varying by HLA locus. A later analysis reportedly found that, within productive TCRs, an Asian-associated ancestry cluster had fewer N-insertions than the mean observed across the approximately 700 donors.

The sample consisted of PBMCs. The J gene is TRBJ2-1, the V gene TRBV5-1, with 11 bases matching TRBD2. This receptor was taken from a female donor in good health and CMV-seronegative. The CDR3 loop reads CASSPGTSGYNEQFF. The CDR3 nucleotides are TGCGCCAGCAGCCCGGGGACTAGCGGCTACAATGAGCAGTTCTTC. Drawing the rest from reference TRBV5-1 and TRBJ2-1, the complete variable domain is KAGVTQTPRYLIKTRGQQVTLSCSPISGHRSVSWYQQTPGQGLQFLFEYFSETQRNKGNFPGRFSGRQFSNSRSEMNVSTLELGDSALYLCASSPGTSGYNEQFFGPGTRLTVL.